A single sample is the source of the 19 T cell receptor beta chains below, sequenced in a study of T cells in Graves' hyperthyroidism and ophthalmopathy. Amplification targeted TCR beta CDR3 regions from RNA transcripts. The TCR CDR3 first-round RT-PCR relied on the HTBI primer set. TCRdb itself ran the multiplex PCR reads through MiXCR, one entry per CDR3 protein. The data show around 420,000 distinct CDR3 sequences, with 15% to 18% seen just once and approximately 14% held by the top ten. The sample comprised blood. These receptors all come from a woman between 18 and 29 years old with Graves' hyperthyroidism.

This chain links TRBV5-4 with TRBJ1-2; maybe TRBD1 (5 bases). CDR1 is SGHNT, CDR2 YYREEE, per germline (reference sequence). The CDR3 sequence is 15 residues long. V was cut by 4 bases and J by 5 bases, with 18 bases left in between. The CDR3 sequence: CASSADLRGGYGYTF. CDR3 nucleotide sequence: TGTGCCAGCAGCGCCGATTTAAGGGGCGGGTATGGCTACACCTTC.

CDR3 region: CASSTGLNQPQHF. The CDR3 DNA reads TGTGCCAGTTCGACAGGGTTAAATCAGCCCCAGCATTTT. The chain combines TRBV19 with TRBJ1-5; 7 nucleotides match TRBD1. CDR1 is LNHDA, CDR2 SQIVND, per germline (reference sequence). The CDR3 has 13 amino acids. Unmatched junction bases numbered 5, after V lost 8 bases and J lost 4 bases. Full variable domain (outside the CDR3, taken from reference TRBV19 and TRBJ1-5): DGGITQSPKYLFRKEGQNVTLSCEQNLNHDAMYWYRQDPGQGLRLIYYSQIVNDFQKGDIAEGYSVSREKKESFPLTVTSAQKNPTAFYLCASSTGLNQPQHFGDGTRLSIL.

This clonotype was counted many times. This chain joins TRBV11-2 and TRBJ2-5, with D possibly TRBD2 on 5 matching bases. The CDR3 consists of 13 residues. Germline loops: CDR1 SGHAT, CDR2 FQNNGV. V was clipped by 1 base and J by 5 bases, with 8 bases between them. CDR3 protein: CASSLAGYETQYF. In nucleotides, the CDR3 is TGTGCCAGCAGCTTAGCGGGGTATGAGACCCAGTACTTC.

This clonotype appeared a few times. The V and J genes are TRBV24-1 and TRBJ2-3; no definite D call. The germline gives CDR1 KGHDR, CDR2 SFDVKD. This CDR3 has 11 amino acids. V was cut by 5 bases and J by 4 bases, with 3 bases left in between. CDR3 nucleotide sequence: TGTGCCACCAGTGGGTCAGATACGCAGTATTTT. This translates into CATSGSDTQYF.

The CDR3 DNA reads as TGCGCCAGCCAACAGCCCCTATCCCCTTCTGGGGCCAACGTCCTGACTTTC. This gives the protein CASQQPLSPSGANVLTF. The J gene is TRBJ2-6, the V gene TRBV4-1; D is uncertain. The CDR3 covers 17 residues. Trimming pared 8 bases from V and 1 base from J, leaving 18 bases between. Germline lookup yields CDR1 MGHRA and CDR2 YSYEKL.

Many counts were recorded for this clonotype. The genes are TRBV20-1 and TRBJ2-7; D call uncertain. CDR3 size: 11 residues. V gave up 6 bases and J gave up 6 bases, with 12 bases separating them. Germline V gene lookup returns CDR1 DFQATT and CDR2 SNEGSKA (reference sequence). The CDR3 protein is CSAQSVGEQYF. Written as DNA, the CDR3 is TGCAGTGCGCAGAGTGTCGGCGAGCAGTACTTC.

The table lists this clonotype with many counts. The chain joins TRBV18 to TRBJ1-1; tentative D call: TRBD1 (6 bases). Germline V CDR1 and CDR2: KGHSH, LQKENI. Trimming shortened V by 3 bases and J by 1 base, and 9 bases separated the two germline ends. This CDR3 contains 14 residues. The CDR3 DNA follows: TGTGCCAGCTCACCCAAACAGGGGAACACTGAAGCTTTCTTT. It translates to CASSPKQGNTEAFF.

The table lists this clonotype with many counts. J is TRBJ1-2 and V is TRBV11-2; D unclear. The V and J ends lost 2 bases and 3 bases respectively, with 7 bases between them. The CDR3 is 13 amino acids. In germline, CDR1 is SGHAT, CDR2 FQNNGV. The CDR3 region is CASSLRADYGYTF. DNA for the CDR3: TGTGCCAGCAGCTTAAGGGCCGACTATGGCTACACCTTC.

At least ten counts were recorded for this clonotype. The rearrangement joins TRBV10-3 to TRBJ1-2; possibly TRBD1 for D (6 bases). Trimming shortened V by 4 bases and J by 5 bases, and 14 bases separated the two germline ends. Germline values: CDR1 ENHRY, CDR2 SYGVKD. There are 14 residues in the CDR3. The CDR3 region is CAISGGQYNYGYTF. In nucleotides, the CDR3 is TGTGCCATCAGTGGAGGACAGTACAATTATGGCTACACCTTC.

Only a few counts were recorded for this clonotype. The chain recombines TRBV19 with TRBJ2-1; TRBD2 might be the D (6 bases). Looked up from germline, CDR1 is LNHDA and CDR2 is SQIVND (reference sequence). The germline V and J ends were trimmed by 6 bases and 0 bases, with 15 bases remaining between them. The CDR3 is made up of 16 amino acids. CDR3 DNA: TGTGCCAGTAGGCCACGTAGCGGTAGCTCCTACAATGAGCAGTTCTTC. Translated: CASRPRSGSSYNEQFF.

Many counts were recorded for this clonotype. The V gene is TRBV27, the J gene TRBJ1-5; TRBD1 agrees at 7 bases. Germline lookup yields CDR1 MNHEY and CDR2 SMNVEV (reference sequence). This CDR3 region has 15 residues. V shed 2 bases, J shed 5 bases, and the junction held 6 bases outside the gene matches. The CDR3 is CASSLGYRGYQPQHF. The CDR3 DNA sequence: TGTGCCAGCAGTTTAGGTTACAGGGGATATCAGCCCCAGCATTTT.

As DNA, the CDR3 is TGTGCCAGCAGGCCACAGGGCTCCTACAATGAGCAGTTCTTC. This sequence encodes CASRPQGSYNEQFF. The gene calls are TRBV5-4 and TRBJ2-1, with D possibly TRBD1 on 6 matching bases. Trimming took off 5 bases at V and 0 bases at J, with 9 bases between the two ends. The CDR3 loop spans 14 amino acids. CDR1 and CDR2 (germline): SGHNT, YYREEE (reference sequence).

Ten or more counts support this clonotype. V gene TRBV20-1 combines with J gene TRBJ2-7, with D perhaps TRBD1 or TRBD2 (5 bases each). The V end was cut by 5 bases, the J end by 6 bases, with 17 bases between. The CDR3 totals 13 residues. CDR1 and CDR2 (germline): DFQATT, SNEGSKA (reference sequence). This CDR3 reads CSALAVAGSEQYF. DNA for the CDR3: TGCAGTGCTCTAGCCGTGGCAGGGAGCGAGCAGTACTTC.

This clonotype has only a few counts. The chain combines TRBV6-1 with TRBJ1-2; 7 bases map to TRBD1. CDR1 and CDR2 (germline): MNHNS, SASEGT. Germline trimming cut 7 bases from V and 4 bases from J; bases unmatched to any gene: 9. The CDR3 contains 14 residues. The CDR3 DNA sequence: TGTGCCAGCACCCCGGGACAGCCTTTCTATGGCTACACCTTC. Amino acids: CASTPGQPFYGYTF.

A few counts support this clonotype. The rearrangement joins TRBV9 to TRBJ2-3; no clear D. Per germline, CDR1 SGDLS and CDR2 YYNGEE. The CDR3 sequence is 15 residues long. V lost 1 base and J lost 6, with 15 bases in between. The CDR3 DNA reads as TGTGCCAGCAGCGTAAAGGCCCCTGGAATGGATACGCAGTATTTT. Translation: CASSVKAPGMDTQYF.

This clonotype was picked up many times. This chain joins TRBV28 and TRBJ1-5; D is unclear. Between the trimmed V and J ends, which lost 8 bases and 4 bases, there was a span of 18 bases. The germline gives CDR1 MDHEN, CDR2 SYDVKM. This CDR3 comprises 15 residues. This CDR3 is CASRRQEIANQPQHF. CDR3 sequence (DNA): TGTGCCAGCCGTCGCCAAGAGATTGCTAATCAGCCCCAGCATTTT.

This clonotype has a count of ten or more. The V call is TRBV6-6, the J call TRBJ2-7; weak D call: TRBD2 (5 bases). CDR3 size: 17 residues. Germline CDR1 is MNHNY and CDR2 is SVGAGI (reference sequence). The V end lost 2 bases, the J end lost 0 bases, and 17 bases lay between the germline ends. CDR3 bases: TGTGCCAGCAGTTACGGGAGTTCGGAGTATCACTCCTACGAGCAGTACTTC. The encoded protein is CASSYGSSEYHSYEQYF.

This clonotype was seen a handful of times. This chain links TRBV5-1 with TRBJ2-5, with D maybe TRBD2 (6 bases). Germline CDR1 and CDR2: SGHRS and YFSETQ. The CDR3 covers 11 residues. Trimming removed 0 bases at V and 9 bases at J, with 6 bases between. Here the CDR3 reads CASSLGEAQYF. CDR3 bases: TGCGCCAGCAGCTTGGGGGAGGCCCAGTACTTC.

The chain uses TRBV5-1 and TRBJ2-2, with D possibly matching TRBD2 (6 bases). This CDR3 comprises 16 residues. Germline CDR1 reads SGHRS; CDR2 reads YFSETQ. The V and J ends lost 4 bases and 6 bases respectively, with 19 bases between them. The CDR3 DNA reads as TGCGCCAGCAGCGATCCGGGACTGAGATTGGCCGGGGAGCTGTTTTTT. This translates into CASSDPGLRLAGELFF.